The TCR beta chain under discussion was sequenced for a study of human T cells and chemical hapten exposure. Time point denoted: patch test 1, 2 weeks after DPC sensitization. The sample's treatment: therapeutic diphenylcyclopropenone sensitization with weekly scalp DPC. With 1 base removed from V and 5 bases from J, the gap between germline ends came to 14 bases. Germline V gene sequence: CDR1 DFQATT, CDR2 SNEGSKA (reference sequence). The CDR3 has 14 residues. This clonotype appeared many times. TCRdb fed the RACE reads into MiXCR, producing one record per CDR3 protein. The sample has about 81,000 distinct CDR3 sequences, under 9% seen once.

The material was whole blood, obtained in connection with sensitization to the hapten diphenylcyclopropenone (DPC). The sequence derives from a woman in her twenties or thirties with alopecia areata. Some clones in this sample may be carry-over from other donors' samples. The chain combines TRBV20-1 with TRBJ1-1, with D hard to call. The chain's CDR3 is CSARGEVGITEAFF. Here the CDR3 DNA reads TGCAGTGCTAGAGGAGAGGTGGGGATTACTGAAGCTTTCTTT.